These 20 T cell receptor beta chains were all obtained from the same sample, sequenced in a study of T-cell memory formation after mild COVID-19. TCRdb re-derived calls from the 5' RACE reads in MiXCR, one entry per CDR3 protein. The table has hundreds of thousands of distinct CDR3 sequences, roughly 22% seen once. The sample was PBMCs or a T cell subset sorted from them (not recorded which). The receptors originated from an adult woman who had mild COVID-19 (a few samples of this study predate the infection). Cell type and time point are not known.

This clonotype has just a few counts. The J gene is TRBJ1-2, the V gene TRBV5-1; 12 nucleotides agree with TRBD1. CDR3 length equals 17 residues. Trimming removed 4 bases from V and 7 bases from J; junction bases left unmatched: 14. The germline CDR1 and CDR2 sequences are SGHRS and YFSETQ. CDR3 amino acids: CASSSPTPGQGARGYTF. DNA for the CDR3: TGCGCCAGCAGCAGCCCAACCCCGGGACAGGGGGCACGTGGCTACACCTTC.

This clonotype has only a few counts. The J gene is TRBJ2-7, the V gene TRBV18; TRBD2 agrees at 11 bases. Trimming at V came to 3 bases and at J to 0 bases, leaving 7 bases not matched to a gene. Germline V gene lookup returns CDR1 KGHSH and CDR2 LQKENI. This CDR3 region has 17 residues. The CDR3 loop is CASSPTGTSGSSYEQYF. The DNA of the CDR3 is TGTGCCAGCTCACCTACCGGGACTAGCGGTAGCTCCTACGAGCAGTACTTC.

This clonotype has a handful of counts. V usage is TRBV6-5 and J usage is TRBJ1-6; 7 nucleotides line up with TRBD1. CDR1 and CDR2 from the germline V gene are MNHEY and SVGAGI. CDR3 length equals 14 residues. Trimming took 5 bases from V and 5 from J; bases not matched to a gene: 3. CDR3 DNA: TGTGCCAGCAGTCAAGGGGGCAATAATTCACCCCTCCACTTT. It specifies CASSQGGNNSPLHF.

The V call is TRBV20-1, the J call TRBJ2-7; 12 nucleotides match TRBD2. The CDR3 contains 17 residues. V was clipped by 6 bases and J by 5 bases; unmatched bases: 17. Germline V CDR1 and CDR2: DFQATT, SNEGSKA (reference sequence). The CDR3 protein is CSAIPLLAGGRRDEQYF. The CDR3 DNA follows: TGCAGTGCGATCCCACTCCTAGCGGGGGGGCGACGCGACGAGCAGTACTTC.

This clonotype was seen a few times. This chain links TRBV30 with TRBJ2-2, with D possibly being TRBD1 or TRBD2 (5 bases each). Trimming left V 5 bases short and J 6 bases short, with 13 bases between. The germline CDR1 and CDR2 sequences are GTSNPN and SVGIG (reference sequence). This CDR3 region has 13 residues. DNA of the CDR3: TGTGCCTGGGGGACGCGAAGAGCCGGGGAGCTGTTTTTT. It is translated as CAWGTRRAGELFF.

This clonotype was counted only a few times. This chain uses TRBV18 with TRBJ2-7; 8 positions agree with TRBD1. Germline V CDR1 and CDR2: KGHSH, LQKENI. The CDR3 sequence is 14 residues long. V dropped 3 bases and J dropped 2; count of bases not matched to a gene: 3. CDR3 DNA: TGTGCCAGCTCACCGACAGGGGTTCCCTACGAGCAGTACTTC. Residues: CASSPTGVPYEQYF.

In its sample, this clonotype was seen a few times. The gene calls are TRBV28 and TRBJ2-7; 8 bases agree with TRBD1. The V segment lost 9 bases and the J segment 2 bases; nucleotides outside the gene matches: 18. There are 17 residues in the CDR3. Germline CDR1 is MDHEN and CDR2 is SYDVKM. The CDR3 DNA reads TGTGCCAGTCCCTGGAGGACAGGGTCCGCACAAACCTACGAGCAGTACTTC. It translates to CASPWRTGSAQTYEQYF.

This chain links TRBV20-1 with TRBJ1-2; D remains unclear. V was shortened by 1 base and J by 6 bases, with 12 bases between the two germline ends. CDR1 DFQATT and CDR2 SNEGSKA come from the germline V gene (reference sequence). The CDR3 totals 13 residues. CDR3 nucleotide sequence: TGCAGTGCTAGAGGGGGTGAAGAGGATGGCTACACCTTC. Protein: CSARGGEEDGYTF.

The chain couples TRBV15 to TRBJ2-7; D assignment may be TRBD1 or TRBD2 (7 bases each). Germline V lookup: CDR1 LNHNV, CDR2 YYDKDF (reference sequence). The CDR3 is 15 residues long. Trimming took off 1 base at V and 5 bases at J, with 15 bases between the two ends. The CDR3 bases are TGTGCCACCAGCAGAGGACAGGGACTACCGCACGAGCAGTACTTC. Protein: CATSRGQGLPHEQYF.

This clonotype occurred once. This chain connects TRBV11-1 to TRBJ1-1; TRBD1 might be the D (5 bases). The CDR3 consists of 15 residues. Germline V gives CDR1 SGHAT, CDR2 FQDESV (reference sequence). Trimming took 3 bases from V and 5 from J, leaving 16 bases between them. CDR3 nucleotide sequence: TGTGCCAGCAGCTTCCCAGGGCCCGTGGAAACTGAAGCTTTCTTT. Protein sequence: CASSFPGPVETEAFF.

The chain has TRBV4-3 and TRBJ2-1; TRBD2 matches at 9 bases. This CDR3 has 16 residues. Germline V gives CDR1 LGHNA, CDR2 YSLEER. V dropped 3 bases and J dropped 4; count of bases not matched to a gene: 7. DNA of the CDR3: TGCGCCAGCAGCCAGGATGGACTAGCGCGGTACAATGAGCAGTTCTTC. Protein: CASSQDGLARYNEQFF.

CDR3 loop: CASSEYSGQGFTDTQYF. The CDR3 DNA sequence: TGTGCCAGCAGTGAATATTCGGGACAGGGCTTCACAGATACGCAGTATTTT. This sequence joins TRBV25-1 and TRBJ2-3; TRBD1 aligns across 9 bases. The V and J ends lost 0 bases and 2 bases, in that order; junction bases with no gene match: 6. The CDR3 extends over 17 amino acids. CDR1 is MGHDK and CDR2 is SYGVNS in the germline V gene.

This clonotype appeared a few times. The chain is built from TRBV21-1 and TRBJ1-4; the listed D gene, TRBD1, was not tested against the DNA. TRBV21-1 is a listed pseudogene. The CDR3 loop spans 15 amino acids. The chain's CDR3 is CASSKGQMEDEKLFF. The CDR3 DNA is TGTGCCAGCAGCAAAGGACAGATGGAGGATGAAAAACTGTTTTTT.

The V call is TRBV20-1, the J call TRBJ2-7; TRBD2 matches at 12 bases. CDR3 length: 13 residues. The V gene's germline CDR1 is DFQATT and CDR2 SNEGSKA (reference sequence). V lost 6 bases and J lost 3; bases outside the gene matches: 3. The DNA of the CDR3 is TGCAGTGCCCCGACTAGCGGGGGCTACGAGCAGTACTTC. Amino acid sequence: CSAPTSGGYEQYF.

The chain links TRBV7-3 to TRBJ1-6; weak D call: TRBD1 (5 bases). CDR3 length equals 14 residues. Germline loops: CDR1 SGHTA, CDR2 FQGTGA. Trimming shortened V by 5 bases and J by 7 bases, and 12 bases separated the two germline ends. CDR3 DNA sequence: TGTGCCAGCAGCCGCAGGGAGAGGAATTCACCCCTCCACTTT. This codes for CASSRRERNSPLHF. The entire variable domain, with the rest obtained from reference TRBV7-3 and TRBJ1-6, is as follows: GAGVSQTPSNKVTEKGKYVELRCDPISGHTALYWYRQSLGQGPEFLIYFQGTGAADDSGLPNDRFFAVRPEGSVSTLKIQRTERGDSAVYLCASSRRERNSPLHFGNGTRLTVT.

In its sample, this clonotype was seen a few times. This chain joins TRBV5-5 and TRBJ2-7; maybe TRBD1 (6 bases). V was trimmed by 4 bases and J by 2 bases, leaving 13 bases between them. The CDR3 covers 14 residues. Germline CDR1 and CDR2: SGHKS and YYEKEE (reference sequence). CDR3 sequence: CASSPLQGAYEQYF. The CDR3 region has the DNA TGTGCCAGCAGCCCTCTACAGGGCGCCTACGAGCAGTACTTC.

This clonotype was observed a handful of times. The chain combines TRBV6-6 with TRBJ2-5; no clear D. Germline V gene data show CDR1 as MNHNY and CDR2 as SVGAGI (reference sequence). With 7 bases removed from V and 0 bases from J, the gap between germline ends came to 12 bases. The CDR3 has 14 residues. The CDR3, as DNA: TGTGCCAGCACCCTCAACCCCTACCAAGAGACCCAGTACTTC. The encoded protein is CASTLNPYQETQYF.

This clonotype was observed a few times. This rearrangement joins TRBV24-1 to TRBJ2-1; the D gene is possibly TRBD1 (6 bases). V lost 6 bases to trimming and J lost 4 bases, with 12 bases between them. Germline loops: CDR1 KGHDR, CDR2 SFDVKD. This CDR3 has 14 residues. The CDR3 reads CATSQGTTYNEQFF. The DNA for the CDR3 is TGTGCCACCAGTCAAGGGACAACTTACAATGAGCAGTTCTTC.

This clonotype appeared a few times. The rearrangement links TRBV3-1 to TRBJ2-1; 11 bases are a match to TRBD2. The CDR3 sequence is 15 residues long. V trimming: 4 bases; J trimming: 9 bases; junction bases outside the gene matches: 8. Germline V CDR1 and CDR2: LGHDT, YNNKEL (reference sequence). CDR3 protein: CASSPLAGGRGEQFF. In DNA form, the CDR3 reads TGTGCCAGCAGCCCGCTAGCGGGGGGCCGGGGTGAGCAGTTCTTC.

There are a few counts of this clonotype. The chain employs TRBV5-1 and TRBJ1-1; 7 bases are a match to TRBD1. CDR1 and CDR2 from the germline V gene are SGHRS and YFSETQ. The V and J ends lost 4 bases and 1 base, in that order; junction bases with no gene match: 7. The CDR3 is 15 amino acids. As DNA, the CDR3 is TGCGCCAGCAGCGTCCCACAGGGGAAGAACACTGAAGCTTTCTTT. It codes for CASSVPQGKNTEAFF.